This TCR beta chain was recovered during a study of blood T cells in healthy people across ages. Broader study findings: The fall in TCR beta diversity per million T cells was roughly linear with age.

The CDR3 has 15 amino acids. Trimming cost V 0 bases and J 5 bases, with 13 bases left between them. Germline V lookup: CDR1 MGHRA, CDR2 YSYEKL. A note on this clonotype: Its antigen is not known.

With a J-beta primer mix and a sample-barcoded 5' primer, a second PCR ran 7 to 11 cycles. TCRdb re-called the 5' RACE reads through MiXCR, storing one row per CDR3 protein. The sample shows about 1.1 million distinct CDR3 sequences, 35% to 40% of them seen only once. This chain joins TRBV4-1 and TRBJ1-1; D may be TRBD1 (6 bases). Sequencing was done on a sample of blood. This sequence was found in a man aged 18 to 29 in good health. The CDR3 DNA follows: TGCGCCAGCAGCCAAGATAACAGGGAGTGGACTGAAGCTTTCTTT. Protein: CASSQDNREWTEAFF.